The clone carrying this T cell receptor (beta chain) was seen only once. Its cognate antigen is unknown. Primers: 60 Vbeta forward and 13 Jbeta reverse. Study processing details: In a later analysis, of about 80 million unique beta chains, some 10 million appeared in at least two donors. Sequencing was performed with immunoSEQ multiplex PCR; in TCRdb, only in-frame clones are kept and a portion is missing. The V and J calls and the clone size are those of that table, but D and trimming were determined from the DNA. The data contain about 140,000 clones, 80% of them singletons. The V end lost 3 bases, the J end lost 0 bases, and 8 bases lay between the germline ends. This CDR3 region has 13 residues. Germline V CDR1 and CDR2: GTSNPN, SVGIG (reference sequence). These data come from a study of cytomegalovirus exposure and HLA in healthy donors. Broader study findings: Immune exposure information comprised only CMV serostatus. HLA alleles showed associations with 15,000 to 20,000 TCR beta sequences in a later analysis, at a 0.05 false discovery rate.

This receptor was taken from a woman in her thirties or forties in good health and CMV-seronegative. The chain is built from TRBV30 and TRBJ1-1; no clear D gene. The sample taken for sequencing was PBMCs. CDR3 residues: CAWRFNMNTEAFF. The CDR3 nucleotides are TGTGCCTGGAGGTTCAACATGAACACTGAAGCTTTCTTT.